These 14 T cell receptor beta chains came from one sample sequenced in a study of blood T cells in healthy people across ages. Sample-barcoded 5' priming and a J-beta primer mix drove a second PCR of 7 to 11 cycles. Each CDR3 protein gets one entry after TCRdb re-called the 5' RACE reads with MiXCR. The sample yields about 1.8 million distinct CDR3 sequences, 49% seen once. Sequenced input: blood. Receptors originate from a middle-aged woman in good health.

In nucleotides, the CDR3 is TGTGCCACCCAGGAAGGATTTTTAGGCCAGCATTTT. It encodes CATQEGFLGQHF. V and J are TRBV6-2 or TRBV6-3 and TRBJ1-5; D not certain. Germline-derived CDR1 and CDR2 are MNHEY and SVGEGT. Trimming left V 10 bases short and J 12 bases short, with 19 bases between. This CDR3 comprises 12 residues.

This chain joins TRBV27 and TRBJ2-1; 13 nucleotides align to TRBD2. After removal of 4 bases from V and 3 bases from J, the junction contained 6 bases not matched to a gene. Per germline, CDR1 MNHEY and CDR2 SMNVEV (reference sequence). This CDR3 spans 17 amino acids. The CDR3 sequence is CASSSRTSGGGYNEQFF. The CDR3 DNA reads as TGTGCCAGCAGTTCCAGGACTAGCGGGGGAGGCTACAATGAGCAGTTCTTC.

V is TRBV20-1 and J is TRBJ1-6; D call uncertain. This CDR3 has 14 amino acids. Per germline, CDR1 DFQATT and CDR2 SNEGSKA (reference sequence). V lost 1 base and J 4 bases, leaving 8 bases between the germline ends. CDR3 region: CSARARRYNSPLHF. In DNA form, the CDR3 reads TGCAGTGCTAGAGCCAGGAGATATAATTCACCCCTCCACTTT.

This clonotype appeared a few times. This chain joins TRBV11-2 and TRBJ2-7; no clear D gene. Trimming removed 0 bases from V and 6 bases from J, with 6 bases in between. Germline V gene data show CDR1 as SGHAT and CDR2 as FQNNGV. The CDR3 has 12 amino acids. The CDR3: CASSLDSSEQYF. The CDR3, as DNA: TGTGCCAGCAGCTTAGATTCAAGCGAGCAGTACTTC.

The rearrangement joins TRBV29-1 to TRBJ2-3, with D tentatively TRBD2 (6 bases). Trimming left V 7 bases short and J 2 bases short, with 16 bases between. CDR1 SQVTM and CDR2 ANQGSEA come from the germline V gene. CDR3 length: 14 amino acids. The CDR3 reads CSDRRGSTTDTQYF. In DNA, the CDR3 is TGCAGCGACCGACGGGGGAGTACCACAGATACGCAGTATTTT.

This chain joins TRBV6-1 and TRBJ2-7; D unclear. The V and J ends lost 2 bases and 5 bases respectively, with 10 bases between them. CDR3 length equals 13 residues. Germline loops: CDR1 MNHNS, CDR2 SASEGT. The CDR3 bases are TGTGCCAGCAGTGAAAGTTTGTCCCACGAGCAGTACTTC. Translation: CASSESLSHEQYF.

V is TRBV7-2 and J is TRBJ2-3, with 8 bases lining up with TRBD2. This CDR3 has 17 amino acids. Germline CDR1 and CDR2: SGHTA and FQGNSA. V was clipped by 6 bases and J by 2 bases; unmatched bases: 13. The DNA for the CDR3 is TGTGCCAGCAGTCCCCTCCCCCCGGGGGGGCCCACAGATACGCAGTATTTT. This gives the protein CASSPLPPGGPTDTQYF.

The chain couples TRBV30 to TRBJ2-4, with a possible D match to TRBD2 (6 bases). The DNA matches TRBJ2-7 better at its end, which makes the J call doubtful. Germline V lookup: CDR1 GTSNPN, CDR2 SVGIG (reference sequence). The CDR3 is 12 residues long. CDR3 DNA: TGTGCCTGGAGACACGGGGGTAGCGAGCAGTACTTC. As protein: CAWRHGGSEQYF.

This clonotype turned up a few times. This chain joins TRBV12-3 or TRBV12-4 and TRBJ1-2, with a weak D call TRBD1 (5 bases). The V gene lost 1 base and the J gene lost 6 bases, with 12 bases spanning the gap. The CDR3 sequence is 14 residues long. The CDR3 sequence: CASSLDPPGNGYTF. The CDR3, as DNA: TGTGCCAGCAGTTTAGATCCCCCAGGGAATGGCTACACCTTC.

The V and J genes are TRBV6-6 and TRBJ2-6; D is unresolved. The V end was cut by 7 bases, the J end by 0 bases, with 10 bases between. CDR1 and CDR2 (germline): MNHNY, SVGAGI (reference sequence). The CDR3 length is 15 residues. CDR3: CASITDLSGANVLTF. CDR3 in DNA: TGTGCCAGCATTACCGACCTCTCTGGGGCCAACGTCCTGACTTTC.

This clonotype was seen a few times. The rearrangement links TRBV7-9 to TRBJ2-5, with D tentatively TRBD2 (7 bases). Deletions cut 11 bases from V and 2 bases from J, with 12 bases between. CDR3 size: 12 residues. From germline, CDR1 is SEHNR and CDR2 FQNEAQ (reference sequence). The DNA for the CDR3 is TGTGCCTGGAGGGGGGGTCAAGAGACCCAGTACTTC. Translation gives CAWRGGQETQYF.

J is TRBJ2-1 and V is TRBV6-5; no definite D call. Trimming took off 2 bases at V and 7 bases at J, with 12 bases between the two ends. The CDR3 spans 14 residues. Germline CDR1 MNHEY, CDR2 SVGAGI. The CDR3: CASSYGREWNEQFF. In DNA, the CDR3 is TGTGCCAGCAGTTACGGTAGGGAATGGAATGAGCAGTTCTTC.

This chain joins TRBV7-2 and TRBJ1-2; D is possibly TRBD1 (5 bases). Germline V gene sequence: CDR1 SGHTA, CDR2 FQGNSA. The V end lost 1 base, the J end lost 6 bases, and 12 bases lay between the germline ends. The CDR3 runs to 14 residues. Here the CDR3 DNA reads TGTGCCAGCAGCTTAGGAGTTCCAGGGAATGGCTACACCTTC. Amino acids: CASSLGVPGNGYTF.

As for this clonotype: At one end, the junction sequence differs from germline, possibly due to a read error. V usage is TRBV27 and J usage is TRBJ2-1, with D hard to call. CDR3 length: 15 residues. Germline CDR1 reads MNHEY; CDR2 reads SMNVEV (reference sequence). The CDR3 protein is CANSSASRSYNEQFF. DNA for the CDR3: TGTGCCAACAGTTCGGCTAGTCGGTCCTACAATGAGCAGTTCTTC.